This T cell receptor (beta chain) was obtained from a study of post-analysis software for immune sequencing data. In this sample, this clonotype turned up a few times. The antigen remains undetermined. Prepared libraries of TCR beta cDNA carried unique molecular identifiers. TCRdb independently ran MiXCR on the PCR reads; one entry per CDR3 protein. The sample shows more than 500,000 distinct CDR3 sequences, less than 40% of them seen only once. Study-wide results and caveats: There were five TRBV segments more frequent in patients than controls, and TRBV5-6, TRBV5-1 and TRBV20-1 were among them. Significantly decreased normalized Chao1 diversity was recorded for multiple sclerosis patients relative to controls.

Germline V lookup: CDR1 SGHRS, CDR2 YFSETQ. V lost 4 bases, J lost 1 base, and 7 bases stayed unmatched. The CDR3 runs 16 residues. Source material: blood. This sequence was found in a girl aged 2 to 17 with multiple sclerosis. The chain links TRBV5-1 to TRBJ2-4, with 8 bases fitting TRBD1. CDR3 sequence: CASSPRGRGAKNIQYF. The CDR3 DNA sequence: TGCGCCAGCAGCCCCAGGGGGCGAGGGGCCAAAAACATTCAGTACTTC.